This T cell receptor beta chain was sequenced for a study of CD8 T cells in ankylosing spondylitis. This CDR3 comprises 17 residues. CDR1 SGHTA and CDR2 FQGNSA come from the germline V gene. J was trimmed by 5 bases and V by 1 base; bases with no gene match: 9. TCRdb reprocessed the 5' RACE reads with MiXCR, giving one entry per CDR3 protein. The data show 150,000 to 200,000 distinct CDR3 sequences, under 15% seen once. This clonotype was seen only a few times. Its specificity is unknown. Study-wide points: Among TCR beta sequences, a motif of under ten highly homologous variants appeared characteristic of ankylosing spondylitis blood.

V is TRBV7-2 and J is TRBJ2-1; the match to TRBD2 covers 9 bases. This TCR was sampled from a female donor with ankylosing spondylitis or in good health (not recorded which). The sequenced material came from blood, either unsorted or a sorted T cell fraction (not recorded which). DNA of the CDR3: TGTGCCAGCAGCTTAGGGGCATCGGGACTAGCCCACAATGAGCAGTTCTTC. It yields the protein CASSLGASGLAHNEQFF.